The 26 T cell receptor beta chains given below trace back to one sample, sequenced in a study of CD8 T cells in Susac syndrome. The RNA, roughly 0.45 to 1 ug, was put through reverse transcription using random hexamers. In TCRdb, the immunoSEQ multiplex PCR reads were re-called with MiXCR into one record per CDR3 protein. The table has roughly 330,000 distinct CDR3 sequences, about 90% seen once. What was sequenced was CD4+ T cells from PBMCs. These receptors all stem from a human donor with multiple sclerosis.

CDR3 loop: CATSRSRDRANYGYTF. DNA for the CDR3: TGTGCCACCAGCAGATCCCGGGACAGGGCTAACTATGGCTACACCTTC. The V and J genes are TRBV15 and TRBJ1-2, with 9 bases matching TRBD1. CDR3 length equals 16 residues. V shed 2 bases and J 0 bases; nucleotides not matched to a gene: 4. The germline V gene encodes CDR1 LNHNV and CDR2 YYDKDF (reference sequence).

V is TRBV2 and J is TRBJ1-2, with 7 bases identical to TRBD1. The CDR3 loop spans 15 amino acids. Germline lookup yields CDR1 SNHLY and CDR2 FYNNEI. With V trimmed by 10 bases and J by 4 bases, 15 bases remained unmatched. The CDR3 here is CAISGGVRAPYGYTF. Written as DNA, the CDR3 is TGTGCCATCTCAGGGGGGGTCCGAGCCCCCTATGGCTACACCTTC.

This chain uses TRBV5-1 with TRBJ2-3; 7 bases are shared with TRBD1. CDR1 is SGHRS and CDR2 is YFSETQ in the germline V gene. V shed 0 bases, J shed 0 bases, and the junction held 4 bases outside the gene matches. The CDR3 runs to 16 residues. The DNA of the CDR3 is TGCGCCAGCAGCTTGGCCGGGACAGCCAGCACAGATACGCAGTATTTT. This translates into CASSLAGTASTDTQYF.

The rearrangement uses TRBV4-3 and TRBJ1-3; TRBD1 agrees at 8 bases. CDR1 is LGHNA, CDR2 YSLEER, per germline. This CDR3 spans 15 amino acids. J gave up 5 bases and V 6 bases, and 9 bases lay outside the gene matches. CDR3 sequence (DNA): TGCGCCAGCAGTCGGGATGGGACAGGCCGAAACACCATATATTTT. Translating it yields CASSRDGTGRNTIYF.

The gene calls are TRBV20-1 and TRBJ2-3; D call uncertain. The germline V and J ends were trimmed by 5 bases and 2 bases, with 14 bases remaining between them. CDR3 size: 14 residues. The germline V gene has CDR1 DFQATT and CDR2 SNEGSKA (reference sequence). The CDR3 here is CSALTPQATDTQYF. The CDR3, as DNA: TGCAGTGCTCTGACGCCCCAGGCCACAGATACGCAGTATTTT.

The J gene is TRBJ2-1, the V gene TRBV29-1; maybe TRBD2 (6 bases). Trimming stripped 4 bases from V and 8 bases from J, with 15 bases between. CDR1 is SQVTM and CDR2 is ANQGSEA in the germline V gene. There are 13 residues in the CDR3. CDR3 in DNA: TGCAGCGTTGCCACGACTAGGAGCCATGAGCAGTTCTTC. It specifies CSVATTRSHEQFF.

This clonotype has a single count. The rearrangement joins TRBV6-5 to TRBJ1-1; TRBD1 is a possible D gene (5 bases). Germline CDR1 and CDR2: MNHEY and SVGAGI. This CDR3 has 14 residues. Trimming pared 6 bases from V and 4 bases from J, leaving 15 bases between. The CDR3 coding sequence is TGTGCCAGCAGCCGGATCAGGGAAGGCACTGAAGCTTTCTTT. Amino acids: CASSRIREGTEAFF.

The J gene is TRBJ2-5, the V gene TRBV18; tentative D call: TRBD1 (6 bases). The CDR3 length is 16 residues. Trimming removed 0 bases at V and 5 bases at J, with 16 bases between. Germline V gene lookup returns CDR1 KGHSH and CDR2 LQKENI. CDR3 region: CASSPPRTDLGETQYF. The DNA of the CDR3 is TGTGCCAGCTCACCACCGAGGACAGACTTGGGTGAGACCCAGTACTTC.

V and J are TRBV5-1 and TRBJ2-7, with D perhaps being TRBD1 or TRBD2 (5 bases each). The CDR3 loop spans 13 amino acids. Per the germline V gene, CDR1 is SGHRS and CDR2 is YFSETQ. V was cut by 3 bases and J by 0 bases, with 7 bases left in between. The CDR3 protein is CASSWDGSYEQYF. CDR3 sequence (DNA): TGCGCCAGCAGCTGGGACGGCTCCTACGAGCAGTACTTC.

The chain couples TRBV3-1 to TRBJ2-7; 7 bases match TRBD1. The CDR3 spans 15 residues. V dropped 1 base and J dropped 3; count of bases not matched to a gene: 6. From germline, CDR1 is LGHDT and CDR2 YNNKEL (reference sequence). The CDR3 DNA is TGTGCCAGCAGCCAAGGGTACAGGGGTAACTACGAGCAGTACTTC. Its protein product is CASSQGYRGNYEQYF.

This chain connects TRBV5-1 to TRBJ2-7; TRBD2 might be the D (5 bases). V was cut by 0 bases and J by 4 bases, with 17 bases left in between. Germline CDR1 and CDR2: SGHRS and YFSETQ. The CDR3 totals 16 residues. This CDR3 reads CASSLVLAFLRYEQYF. The DNA for the CDR3 is TGCGCCAGCAGCTTGGTCCTAGCTTTCTTGCGGTACGAGCAGTACTTC.

The chain combines TRBV30 with TRBJ1-2; tentatively, D is TRBD1 (5 bases). V was cut by 4 bases and J by 4 bases, with 16 bases left in between. This CDR3 has 14 amino acids. Germline assignment: CDR1 GTSNPN and CDR2 SVGIG (reference sequence). CDR3 in DNA: TGTGCCTGGAACGATCAGGGAGACGGCTATGGCTACACCTTC. Translating gives CAWNDQGDGYGYTF.

This sequence joins TRBV5-6 and TRBJ2-1; 10 bases fit TRBD2. The CDR3 has 16 residues. With V trimmed by 4 bases and J by 7 bases, 11 bases remained unmatched. Looked up from germline, CDR1 is SGHDT and CDR2 is YYEEEE. The CDR3 bases are TGTGCCAGCAGCGCCAGTCTAGCGGGAGTAGGTAATGAGCAGTTCTTC. It is translated as CASSASLAGVGNEQFF.

The chain employs TRBV9 and TRBJ1-1; the D is unclear. Per germline, CDR1 SGDLS and CDR2 YYNGEE. Trimming removed 2 bases at V and 0 bases at J, with 14 bases between. The CDR3 has 16 amino acids. CDR3 sequence reads: CASSVGRSTLNTEAFF. CDR3 nucleotides: TGTGCCAGCAGCGTGGGGAGGAGCACCCTGAACACTGAAGCTTTCTTT.

The rearrangement links TRBV5-4 to TRBJ2-2, with D possibly being TRBD1 or TRBD2 (5 bases each). The germline V gene has CDR1 SGHNT and CDR2 YYREEE (reference sequence). The CDR3 totals 15 residues. V gave up 3 bases and J gave up 6 bases, with 15 bases separating them. The CDR3 spells CASSWTGTAAGELFF. The CDR3 nucleotides read TGTGCCAGCAGCTGGACCGGGACGGCGGCCGGGGAGCTGTTTTTT.

V and J are TRBV15 and TRBJ2-7; 8 bases are a match to TRBD1. J gave up 3 bases and V 0 bases, and 7 bases lay outside the gene matches. The germline V gene has CDR1 LNHNV and CDR2 YYDKDF (reference sequence). There are 16 residues in the CDR3. The CDR3 bases are TGTGCCACCAGCAGAGATCTTTTTACAGGGGGCTACGAGCAGTACTTC. This sequence encodes CATSRDLFTGGYEQYF.

The V and J genes are TRBV14 and TRBJ2-7; D is uncertain. V was cut by 10 bases and J by 6 bases, with 7 bases left in between. Looked up from germline, CDR1 is SGHDN and CDR2 is FVKESK. The CDR3 covers 9 residues. The CDR3 bases are TGTGCCACTGCCAGCGAGCAGTACTTC. It is translated as CATASEQYF.

The rearrangement uses TRBV15 and TRBJ2-1; no reliable D call. V lost 2 bases, J lost 6 bases, and 8 bases lay in between. The CDR3 covers 13 residues. Germline CDR1 LNHNV, CDR2 YYDKDF (reference sequence). The CDR3, as DNA: TGTGCCACCAGCAGACCGTTACCCAATGAGCAGTTCTTC. Translated: CATSRPLPNEQFF. The full variable domain, in which reference TRBV15 and TRBJ2-1 provide the parts outside the CDR3, is DAMVIQNPRYQVTQFGKPVTLSCSQTLNHNVMYWYQQKSSQAPKLLFHYYDKDFNNEADTPDNFQSRRPNTSFCFLDIRSPGLGDTAMYLCATSRPLPNEQFFGPGTRLTVL.

The chain employs TRBV20-1 and TRBJ1-2, with D possibly TRBD1 on 5 matching bases. V gave up 2 bases and J gave up 2 bases, with 12 bases separating them. The CDR3 runs to 14 residues. Germline V gene lookup returns CDR1 DFQATT and CDR2 SNEGSKA (reference sequence). CDR3: CSARQSGVNYGYTF. The CDR3 DNA reads TGCAGTGCTAGACAGTCGGGGGTAAACTATGGCTACACCTTC.

The chain joins TRBV3-1 to TRBJ2-7; 9 bases agree with TRBD2. CDR3 length: 16 amino acids. V was clipped by 1 base and J by 3 bases; unmatched bases: 7. Germline V lookup: CDR1 LGHDT, CDR2 YNNKEL (reference sequence). The CDR3, as DNA: TGTGCCAGCAGCCAAGCTTGGGCGGGAGGGGTCTACGAGCAGTACTTC. Amino acids: CASSQAWAGGVYEQYF.

This chain connects TRBV5-1 to TRBJ1-2, with 8 bases that match TRBD1. This CDR3 contains 14 residues. Trimming removed 0 bases from V and 5 bases from J; junction bases left unmatched: 3. CDR1 and CDR2 from the germline V gene are SGHRS and YFSETQ. Here the CDR3 reads CASSLGTGTYGYTF. The CDR3 DNA is TGCGCCAGCAGCTTGGGGACAGGGACTTATGGCTACACCTTC. Full variable domain (missing parts from reference TRBV5-1 and TRBJ1-2): KAGVTQTPRYLIKTRGQQVTLSCSPISGHRSVSWYQQTPGQGLQFLFEYFSETQRNKGNFPGRFSGRQFSNSRSEMNVSTLELGDSALYLCASSLGTGTYGYTFGSGTRLTVV.

This chain joins TRBV5-1 and TRBJ2-7; D unresolved. Germline loops: CDR1 SGHRS, CDR2 YFSETQ. V was pared by 2 bases and J by 4 bases, with 13 bases between. CDR3 size: 14 residues. The CDR3 reads CASSFGHPRYEQYF. CDR3 nucleotide sequence: TGCGCCAGCAGCTTCGGGCATCCGCGATACGAGCAGTACTTC.

The rearrangement joins TRBV7-2 to TRBJ1-2; D ambiguous. Trimming left V 5 bases short and J 1 base short, with 14 bases between. The CDR3 totals 15 residues. Germline V gene sequence: CDR1 SGHTA, CDR2 FQGNSA. Written as DNA, the CDR3 is TGTGCCAGCAGCCCAGGTGGACCGCGTAACTATGGCTACACCTTC. It encodes CASSPGGPRNYGYTF.

In regard to this clonotype: A read error is likely, as this CDR3 ends without the conserved phenylalanine or tryptophan. This rearrangement joins TRBV12-3 or TRBV12-4 to TRBJ1-1; no definite D call. CDR3 length equals 13 residues. The germline V and J ends were trimmed by 1 base and 1 base, with 4 bases remaining between them. CDR3 nucleotides: TGTGCCAGCAGTTTAGGGGCGAACACTGAAGCTTTCCTT. It specifies CASSLGANTEAFL.

This clonotype was picked up one time. This chain joins TRBV19 and TRBJ2-5; D is uncertain. CDR1 and CDR2 (germline): LNHDA, SQIVND (reference sequence). The CDR3 covers 15 residues. The V end lost 5 bases, the J end lost 1 base, and 14 bases lay between the germline ends. The CDR3 sequence: CASSPEVQSQETQYF. The CDR3 nucleotides are TGTGCCAGTAGTCCCGAGGTCCAGAGCCAAGAGACCCAGTACTTC.

The chain has TRBV20-1 and TRBJ1-2, with TRBD1 identical over 10 bases. V lost 6 bases, J lost 2 bases, and 9 bases stayed unmatched. The germline V gene has CDR1 DFQATT and CDR2 SNEGSKA (reference sequence). The CDR3 is made up of 15 amino acids. The CDR3 coding sequence is TGCAGTGCGCCGGGTCCGGGACAGGGGAACTATGGCTACACCTTC. It encodes CSAPGPGQGNYGYTF.